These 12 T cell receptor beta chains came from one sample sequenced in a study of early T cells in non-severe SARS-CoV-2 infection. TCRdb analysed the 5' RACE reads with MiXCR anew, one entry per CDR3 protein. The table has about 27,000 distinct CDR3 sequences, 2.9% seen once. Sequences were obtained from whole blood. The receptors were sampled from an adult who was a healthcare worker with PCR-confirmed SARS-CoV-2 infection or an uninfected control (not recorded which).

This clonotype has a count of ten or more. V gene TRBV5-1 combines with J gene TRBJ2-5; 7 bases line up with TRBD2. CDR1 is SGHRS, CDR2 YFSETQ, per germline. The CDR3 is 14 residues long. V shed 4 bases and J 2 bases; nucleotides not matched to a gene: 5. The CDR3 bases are TGCGCCAGCAGCGTGGGGGGGATACAAGAGACCCAGTACTTC. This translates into CASSVGGIQETQYF.

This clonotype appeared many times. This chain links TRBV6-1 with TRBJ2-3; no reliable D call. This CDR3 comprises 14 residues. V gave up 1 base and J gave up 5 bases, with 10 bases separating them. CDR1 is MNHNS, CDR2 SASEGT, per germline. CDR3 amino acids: CASSEVLSGDTQYF. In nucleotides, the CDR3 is TGTGCCAGCAGTGAAGTTTTGTCGGGAGATACGCAGTATTTT.

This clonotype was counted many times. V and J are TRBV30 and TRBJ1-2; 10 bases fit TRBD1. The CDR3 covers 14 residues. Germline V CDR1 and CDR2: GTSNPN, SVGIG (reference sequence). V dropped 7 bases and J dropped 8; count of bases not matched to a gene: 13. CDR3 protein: CASGGDRGNGGYTF. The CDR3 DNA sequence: TGTGCCTCAGGAGGGGACAGGGGAAACGGCGGCTACACCTTC. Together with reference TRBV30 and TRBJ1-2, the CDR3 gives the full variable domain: SQTIHQWPATLVQPVGSPLSLECTVEGTSNPNLYWYRQAAGRGLQLLFYSVGIGQISSEVPQNLSASRPQDRQFILSSKKLLLSDSGFYLCASGGDRGNGGYTFGSGTRLTVV.

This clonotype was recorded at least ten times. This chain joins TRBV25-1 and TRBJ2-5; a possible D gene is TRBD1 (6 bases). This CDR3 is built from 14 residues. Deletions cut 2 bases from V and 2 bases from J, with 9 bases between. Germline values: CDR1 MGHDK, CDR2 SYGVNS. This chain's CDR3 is CASSEAQGQETQYF. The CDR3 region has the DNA TGTGCCAGCAGTGAAGCACAGGGACAAGAGACCCAGTACTTC.

DNA for the CDR3: TGCAGCGCTGGACTAGCGGGGGCTATCGAGACCCAGTACTTC. This translates into CSAGLAGAIETQYF. The chain joins TRBV29-1 to TRBJ2-5; TRBD2 matches at 13 bases. V lost 7 bases and J lost 5; bases outside the gene matches: 7. The CDR3 has 14 amino acids. In germline, CDR1 is SQVTM, CDR2 ANQGSEA.

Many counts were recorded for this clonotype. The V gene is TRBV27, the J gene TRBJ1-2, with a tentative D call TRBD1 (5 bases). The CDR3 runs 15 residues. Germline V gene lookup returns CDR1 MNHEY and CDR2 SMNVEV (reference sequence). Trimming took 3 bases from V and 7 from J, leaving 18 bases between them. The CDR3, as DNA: TGTGCCAGCAGTTTTAAGTCCAACGGGGGTTCTGGCTACACCTTC. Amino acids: CASSFKSNGGSGYTF.

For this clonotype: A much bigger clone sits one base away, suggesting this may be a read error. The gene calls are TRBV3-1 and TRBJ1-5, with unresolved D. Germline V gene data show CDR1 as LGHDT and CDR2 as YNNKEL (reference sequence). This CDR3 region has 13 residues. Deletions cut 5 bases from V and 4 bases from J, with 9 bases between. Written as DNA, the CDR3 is TGTGCCAGCAGCGCGGACGAGAATCAGCCCCAGCATTTT. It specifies CASSADENQPQHF. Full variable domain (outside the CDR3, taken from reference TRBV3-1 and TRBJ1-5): DTAVSQTPKYLVTQMGNDKSIKCEQNLGHDTMYWYKQDSKKFLKIMFSYNNKELIINETVPNRFSPKSPDKAHLNLHINSLELGDSAVYFCASSADENQPQHFGDGTRLSIL.

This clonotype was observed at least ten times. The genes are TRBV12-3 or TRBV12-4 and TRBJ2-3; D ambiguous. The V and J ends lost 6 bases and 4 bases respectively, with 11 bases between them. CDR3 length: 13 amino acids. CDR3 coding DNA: TGTGCCAGCAGCCTGACCCAGGCAGATACGCAGTATTTT. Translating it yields CASSLTQADTQYF.

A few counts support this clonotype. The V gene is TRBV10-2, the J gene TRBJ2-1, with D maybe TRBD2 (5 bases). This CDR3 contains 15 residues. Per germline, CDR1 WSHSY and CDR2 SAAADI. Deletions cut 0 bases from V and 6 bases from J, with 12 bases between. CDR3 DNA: TGCGCCAGCAGTGAGTCCCAACTCCGGGGCAATGAGCAGTTCTTC. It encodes CASSESQLRGNEQFF.

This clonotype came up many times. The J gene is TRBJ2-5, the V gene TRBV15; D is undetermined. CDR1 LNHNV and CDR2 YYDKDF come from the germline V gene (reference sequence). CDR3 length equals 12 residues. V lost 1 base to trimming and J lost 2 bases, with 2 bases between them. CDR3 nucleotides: TGTGCCACCAGCAGAGGACAAGAGACCCAGTACTTC. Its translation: CATSRGQETQYF. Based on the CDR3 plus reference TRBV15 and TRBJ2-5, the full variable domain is DAMVIQNPRYQVTQFGKPVTLSCSQTLNHNVMYWYQQKSSQAPKLLFHYYDKDFNNEADTPDNFQSRRPNTSFCFLDIRSPGLGDTAMYLCATSRGQETQYFGPGTRLLVL.

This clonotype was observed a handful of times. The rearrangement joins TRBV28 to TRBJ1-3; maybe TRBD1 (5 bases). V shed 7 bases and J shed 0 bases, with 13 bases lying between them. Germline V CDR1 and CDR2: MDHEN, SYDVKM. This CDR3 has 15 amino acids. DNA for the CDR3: TGTGCCAGCACTTCGGGGGGACCCTCTGGAAACACCATATATTTT. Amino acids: CASTSGGPSGNTIYF.

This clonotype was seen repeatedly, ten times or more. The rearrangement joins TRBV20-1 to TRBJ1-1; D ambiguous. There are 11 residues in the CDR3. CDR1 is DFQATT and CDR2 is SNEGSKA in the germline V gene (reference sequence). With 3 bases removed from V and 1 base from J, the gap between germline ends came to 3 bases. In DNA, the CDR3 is TGCAGTGCTAGCTCGAACACTGAAGCTTTCTTT. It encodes CSASSNTEAFF.